This T cell receptor (beta chain) is from a study of identical twins. General study points: Some out-of-frame alpha sequences were shared by twins, and these showed excess low generation probability.

Each CDR3 protein gets one entry after TCRdb re-called the 5' RACE reads with MiXCR. The sample records 400,000 to 550,000 distinct CDR3 sequences, roughly a fifth being singletons. The sample holds many counts of this clonotype. Its antigen remains unidentified. CDR1 and CDR2 (germline): SEHNR, FQNEAQ (reference sequence). J was trimmed by 3 bases and V by 0 bases; bases with no gene match: 8. This CDR3 spans 17 amino acids. Separately, the same data were catalogued under a study of T cells expressing NK-cell markers. From that study: Repertoire data for TCR beta were derived from sorted T cells (CD3+CD56+NKG2C+, CD3+CD56+NKG2C- and CD3+CD56-NKG2C+). Within the sequenced cohort of eight donors, seven exhibited HCMV seropositivity and one was seronegative. Alpha-beta TCR T cells were the sole sorting target in several experiments, owing to an anti-gamma-delta TCR antibody.

V gene TRBV7-9 combines with J gene TRBJ2-7; the match to TRBD2 covers 10 bases. Sequencing was carried out using CD4+ T cells sorted from blood. This TCR was recovered from a woman aged 18-29 years in good health. The CDR3 spells CASSLARSGRALYEQYF. CDR3 nucleotides: TGTGCCAGCAGCTTAGCCCGAAGCGGGAGGGCCCTCTACGAGCAGTACTTC.